Below, 9 T cell receptor beta chains from the same sample are listed, as sequenced in a study of cytomegalovirus exposure and HLA in healthy donors. The PCR used 60 Vbeta and 13 Jbeta primers. The protocol was immunoSEQ multiplex PCR, while the TCRdb copy is restricted to in-frame clones and leaves out a portion. The repertoire holds approximately 160,000 clones, with about 71% as singletons. The material sequenced was PBMCs. The receptor source for this set is a woman between 40 and 55 years old in good health and CMV-seropositive.

The chain couples TRBV5-6 to TRBJ2-7; D gene ambiguous. The germline V gene encodes CDR1 SGHDT and CDR2 YYEEEE. V was cut by 1 base and J by 3 bases, with 8 bases left in between. The CDR3 totals 13 residues. The CDR3 DNA sequence: TGTGCCAGCAGCTTGAAGCCAGGCTACGAGCAGTACTTC. Translating gives CASSLKPGYEQYF. Variable domain in full (rest from reference TRBV5-6 and TRBJ2-7): DAGVTQSPTHLIKTRGQQVTLRCSPKSGHDTVSWYQQALGQGPQFIFQYYEEEERQRGNFPDRFSGHQFPNYSSELNVNALLLGDSALYLCASSLKPGYEQYFGPGTRLTVT.

The chain joins TRBV10-3 to TRBJ1-1; TRBD1 matches 11 bases. Per germline, CDR1 ENHRY and CDR2 SYGVKD. This CDR3 is 16 amino acids long. With V trimmed by 4 bases and J by 2 bases, 6 bases remained unmatched. The chain's CDR3 is CAISAPGQGGNTEAFF. CDR3 bases: TGTGCCATCAGTGCCCCGGGACAGGGGGGCAACACTGAAGCTTTCTTT.

This clone turned up a few times. The gene calls are TRBV7-2 and TRBJ2-7; 8 bases are a match to TRBD2. Germline values: CDR1 SGHTA, CDR2 FQGNSA. The CDR3 length is 16 residues. The junction had 8 bases not matched to a gene; V was cut back by 4 bases and J by 0 bases. This CDR3 is CASSSRTSSISYEQYF. The CDR3 DNA sequence: TGTGCCAGCAGCTCCCGGACTAGCTCTATCTCCTACGAGCAGTACTTC.

V is TRBV7-2 and J is TRBJ2-3, with 10 bases that match TRBD2. V gave up 0 bases and J gave up 4 bases; unmatched junction bases: 4. Germline V gene sequence: CDR1 SGHTA, CDR2 FQGNSA. This CDR3 region has 16 residues. As DNA, the CDR3 is TGTGCCAGCAGCTTAGCGCAAACTAGCGGGGCAGATACGCAGTATTTT. Its protein product is CASSLAQTSGADTQYF.

The count of this clone is one. V and J are TRBV5-1 and TRBJ2-2; 7 bases align to TRBD1. Per the germline V gene, CDR1 is SGHRS and CDR2 is YFSETQ. CDR3 length: 15 amino acids. Trimming at V came to 4 bases and at J to 7 bases, leaving 10 bases not matched to a gene. DNA for the CDR3: TGCGCCAGCAGCCCGGGCCGGACAGGCAACGGGGAGCTGTTTTTT. Translated, it gives CASSPGRTGNGELFF.

J is TRBJ1-4 and V is TRBV9; no clear D. The V gene lost 1 base and the J gene lost 2 bases, with 12 bases spanning the gap. The CDR3 length is 16 residues. Germline V gene sequence: CDR1 SGDLS, CDR2 YYNGEE. DNA of the CDR3: TGTGCCAGCAGCGTAAATCCGGGATCTACTAATGAAAAACTGTTTTTT. Its translation is CASSVNPGSTNEKLFF.

This chain connects TRBV7-3 to TRBJ2-1; 7 bases agree with TRBD1. The CDR3 is made up of 17 amino acids. Germline assignment: CDR1 SGHTA and CDR2 FQGTGA. The junction had 9 bases not matched to a gene; V was cut back by 4 bases and J by 0 bases. In nucleotides, the CDR3 is TGTGCCAGCAGCTCCGGACAGGCTAAGAGCTCCTACAATGAGCAGTTCTTC. This translates into CASSSGQAKSSYNEQFF. The full variable domain, rest sourced from reference TRBV7-3 and TRBJ2-1, is GAGVSQTPSNKVTEKGKYVELRCDPISGHTALYWYRQSLGQGPEFLIYFQGTGAADDSGLPNDRFFAVRPEGSVSTLKIQRTERGDSAVYLCASSSGQAKSSYNEQFFGPGTRLTVL.

This chain connects TRBV5-1 to TRBJ2-5, with TRBD1 matching 9 bases. The DNA matches TRBJ2-7 better at its end, which makes the J call doubtful. CDR3 length equals 17 residues. Germline CDR1 SGHRS, CDR2 YFSETQ. The CDR3 sequence: CASSSVRGQGTTDEQYF. In DNA, the CDR3 is TGCGCCAGCAGCTCTGTTCGCGGACAGGGGACCACGGACGAGCAGTACTTC.

The rearrangement joins TRBV6-5 to TRBJ2-6, with TRBD1 identical over 7 bases. CDR1 MNHEY and CDR2 SVGAGI come from the germline V gene. The CDR3 extends over 15 amino acids. With V trimmed by 6 bases and J by 0 bases, 2 bases remained unmatched. The CDR3 spells CASRGQISGANVLTF. CDR3 in DNA: TGTGCCAGCAGGGGACAGATCTCTGGGGCCAACGTCCTGACTTTC.